This T cell receptor (beta chain) is drawn from a study of CD8 T cells in ankylosing spondylitis. In regard to this clonotype: Its antigen is still unknown.

General study results and limits: It was reported that disease-linked clones were significantly enriched in matched ankylosing spondylitis synovial fluid.

TCRdb fed the 5' RACE reads into MiXCR, producing one record per CDR3 protein. The sample lists about 250,000 distinct CDR3 sequences, roughly 25% occurring once. This CDR3 has 14 amino acids. V was pared by 3 bases and J by 5 bases, with 13 bases between. Germline values: CDR1 MGHRA, CDR2 YSYEKL. The V call is TRBV4-1, the J call TRBJ1-1; no definite D call. This clonotype was obtained from a male donor with ankylosing spondylitis or in good health (not recorded which). The sequencing sample was made of blood, either unsorted or a sorted T cell fraction (not recorded which). The CDR3 region is CASSHPDLGTEAFF. CDR3 DNA sequence: TGCGCCAGCAGCCATCCCGATCTGGGAACTGAAGCTTTCTTT.